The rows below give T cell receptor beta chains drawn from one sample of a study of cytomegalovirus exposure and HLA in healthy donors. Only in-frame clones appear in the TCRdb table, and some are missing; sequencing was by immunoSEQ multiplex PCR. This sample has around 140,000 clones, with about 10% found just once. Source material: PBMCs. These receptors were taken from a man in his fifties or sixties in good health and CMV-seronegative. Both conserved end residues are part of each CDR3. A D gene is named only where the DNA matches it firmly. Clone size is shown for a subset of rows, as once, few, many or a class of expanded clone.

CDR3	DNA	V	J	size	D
CASTDRGAQPQHF	TGTGCCAGCACCGACAGGGGGGCTCAGCCCCAGCATTTT	TRBV6-1	TRBJ1-5	few	TRBD1
CASRLSGGGENEQYF	TGTGCAAGTCGCCTTAGCGGGGGGGGCGAGAACGAGCAGTACTTC	TRBV12-2	TRBJ2-7	NA	NA
CAINSLGKEGYTF	TGTGCCATCAACTCTCTCGGGAAGGAAGGCTACACCTTC	TRBV10-3	TRBJ1-2	few	NA
CASSPSSSRTGELFF	TGTGCCAGCTCACCCAGCAGCAGCAGGACCGGGGAGCTGTTTTTT	TRBV18	TRBJ2-2	NA	NA
CASSLRTGGTEAFF	TGTGCCAGCAGCTTACGGACAGGAGGTACTGAAGCTTTCTTT	TRBV7-8	TRBJ1-1	NA	TRBD1
CASSWGGSGRSGELFF	TGCGCCAGCAGCTGGGGGGGTAGCGGGCGATCCGGGGAGCTGTTTTTT	TRBV5-1	TRBJ2-2	NA	TRBD2
CASSLRGQAGNGYTF	TGTGCCAGCAGTTTACGCGGACAGGCAGGAAATGGCTACACCTTC	TRBV7-9	TRBJ1-2	few	TRBD1
CASIASGGAGRETDTQYF	TGCGCCAGCATCGCGAGCGGGGGGGCCGGGAGGGAAACAGATACGCAGTATTTT	TRBV10-2	TRBJ2-3	NA	TRBD2
CASSRTDQRGSYNEQFF	TGTGCCAGCAGCCGAACCGACCAGAGGGGGTCCTACAATGAGCAGTTCTTC	TRBV4-2	TRBJ2-1	few	NA
CAWSVGLGGSGANVLTF	TGTGCCTGGAGTGTAGGTTTGGGAGGCTCTGGGGCCAACGTCCTGACTTTC	TRBV30	TRBJ2-6	NA	NA
CASSVGQGPGANVLTF	TGTGCCAGCAGCGTTGGACAGGGGCCCGGGGCCAACGTCCTGACTTTC	TRBV9	TRBJ2-6	few	TRBD1
CASSSTRGEKLFF	TGTGCCAGCAGCTCCACCCGGGGGGAAAAACTGTTTTTT	TRBV5-4	TRBJ1-4	few	NA
CASSPPGLAGQQETQYF	TGTGCCAGCTCACCCCCGGGACTAGCGGGACAACAAGAGACCCAGTACTTC	TRBV18	TRBJ2-5	few	TRBD2
CASSRQGAGEKLFF	TGTGCCAGCAGCCGACAGGGGGCGGGTGAAAAACTGTTTTTT	TRBV5-4	TRBJ1-4	few	TRBD1
CASSFREQVNTEAFF	TGTGCCAGCTCCTTCCGGGAGCAGGTAAACACTGAAGCTTTCTTT	TRBV2	TRBJ1-1	few	NA
CASRNRGQVTEAFF	TGTGCCAGCAGGAACAGGGGGCAGGTCACTGAAGCTTTCTTT	TRBV6-5	TRBJ1-1	NA	TRBD1
CASRETGISYEQYF	TGTGCCAGCAGGGAGACAGGAATCTCCTACGAGCAGTACTTC	TRBV2	TRBJ2-7	few	NA
CASSIQGTTEAFF	TGTGCCAGTAGCATACAGGGGACGACTGAAGCTTTCTTT	TRBV19	TRBJ1-1	few	TRBD1
CASSSFFRDTEAFF	TGTGCCAGCAGCTCGTTTTTCAGGGACACTGAAGCTTTCTTT	TRBV7-8	TRBJ1-1	NA	NA
CASSPGDSFNQPQHF	TGCGCCAGCAGCCCGGGTGACAGTTTCAATCAGCCCCAGCATTTT	TRBV5-1	TRBJ1-5	few	NA
CASSGDSTGNTEAFF	TGCGCCAGCAGTGGGGACAGTACGGGCAACACTGAAGCTTTCTTT	TRBV10-1	TRBJ1-1	NA	TRBD1
CTSSQDNARALYNEQFF	TGCACCAGCAGCCAAGATAACGCGCGGGCGCTTTACAATGAGCAGTTCTTC	TRBV1	TRBJ2-1	few	NA